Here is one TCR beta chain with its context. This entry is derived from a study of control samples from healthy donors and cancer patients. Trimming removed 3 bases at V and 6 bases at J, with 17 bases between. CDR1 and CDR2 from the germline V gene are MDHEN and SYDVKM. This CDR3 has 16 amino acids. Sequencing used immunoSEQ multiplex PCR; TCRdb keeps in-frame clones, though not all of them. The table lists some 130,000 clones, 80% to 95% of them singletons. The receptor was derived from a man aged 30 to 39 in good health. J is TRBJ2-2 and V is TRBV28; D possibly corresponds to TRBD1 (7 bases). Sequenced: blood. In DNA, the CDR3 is TGTGCCAGCAGTTTTAGCGGCCAGGGGGGTTCCGGGGAGCTGTTTTTT. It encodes CASSFSGQGGSGELFF.